A selection of T cell receptor beta chains follows, all from one sample in a study of T cell responses to AZD1222 COVID-19 vaccine. The repertoire was sequenced with immunoSEQ multiplex PCR; TCRdb's copy has only in-frame clones and lacks some. The sample yields around 95,000 clones, about nine tenths seen once. The sample here was peripheral blood, taken on day 0 of AZD1222 vaccination. Every receptor here comes from an adult in good health. CDR3s leave out the opening cysteine and the closing phenylalanine or tryptophan. The order of the fields is CDR3 protein, clone size, V gene, J gene. Expanded clones get a size class; other rows say once, few or many, or leave the size out.

CDR3 protein: ASSLVPGTPSSYEQY
clone size: -
V gene: TRBV11-2
J gene: TRBJ2-7

CDR3 protein: ASSWDTLTDTQY
clone size: -
V gene: TRBV28
J gene: TRBJ2-3

CDR3 protein: ASTGGRAFQPQH
clone size: -
V gene: TRBV6-5
J gene: TRBJ1-5

CDR3 protein: ASSPWREWANEQF
clone size: -
V gene: TRBV9
J gene: TRBJ2-1

CDR3 protein: ASSQGQGGNSPLH
clone size: -
V gene: TRBV3-1/TRBV3-2
J gene: TRBJ1-6

CDR3 protein: ASSLGMAGLNEQY
clone size: -
V gene: TRBV11-2
J gene: TRBJ2-7

CDR3 protein: ASTSAPGQGAYEQY
clone size: -
V gene: TRBV2
J gene: TRBJ2-7

CDR3 protein: ASSLWTRVNTEAF
clone size: -
V gene: TRBV7-8
J gene: TRBJ1-1

CDR3 protein: SASGSDLSTEAF
clone size: once
V gene: TRBV20-1
J gene: TRBJ1-1

CDR3 protein: ASSSDAGDSPLH
clone size: -
V gene: TRBV28
J gene: TRBJ1-6

CDR3 protein: ASSQDETSGSRETQY
clone size: -
V gene: TRBV4-1
J gene: TRBJ2-5

CDR3 protein: ASSQPPVYEQY
clone size: -
V gene: TRBV5-5
J gene: TRBJ2-7

CDR3 protein: ASSPPSGRSNQPQH
clone size: once
V gene: TRBV18
J gene: TRBJ1-5

CDR3 protein: ATRTWTSGKHNTGELF
clone size: -
V gene: TRBV24-1
J gene: TRBJ2-2

CDR3 protein: ASSHGSHTGELF
clone size: -
V gene: TRBV3-1/TRBV3-2
J gene: TRBJ2-2

CDR3 protein: ASCNHPTGVLSGGSYEQY
clone size: once
V gene: TRBV5-1
J gene: TRBJ2-7

CDR3 protein: ASSQWPSGALGLF
clone size: -
V gene: TRBV7-3
J gene: TRBJ2-2

CDR3 protein: ASSTSRDRVFGYT
clone size: -
V gene: TRBV18
J gene: TRBJ1-2

CDR3 protein: ASSSDRGRTEAF
clone size: -
V gene: TRBV6-5
J gene: TRBJ1-1

CDR3 protein: ASSLTGTGGYGYT
clone size: -
V gene: TRBV7-6
J gene: TRBJ1-2

CDR3 protein: ASSSYPGRGEGEQY
clone size: -
V gene: TRBV6-5
J gene: TRBJ2-7

CDR3 protein: ASKRVGRRGGASSYNEQF
clone size: -
V gene: TRBV28
J gene: TRBJ2-1

CDR3 protein: ASSIEAAGEADTQY
clone size: -
V gene: TRBV19
J gene: TRBJ2-3

CDR3 protein: ASSLRVGYGYT
clone size: -
V gene: TRBV27
J gene: TRBJ1-2

CDR3 protein: ASSHWTSGTNEQF
clone size: once
V gene: TRBV3-1/TRBV3-2
J gene: TRBJ2-1

CDR3 protein: SVQATGVSEAF
clone size: -
V gene: TRBV29-1
J gene: TRBJ1-1

CDR3 protein: ASSQDPRVNEKLF
clone size: -
V gene: TRBV4-2
J gene: TRBJ1-4

CDR3 protein: ASSREGVSGYT
clone size: -
V gene: TRBV5-6
J gene: TRBJ1-2

CDR3 protein: ASSPDSGGGNQPQH
clone size: -
V gene: TRBV19
J gene: TRBJ1-5

CDR3 protein: ASSSEYNEQF
clone size: -
V gene: TRBV7-3
J gene: TRBJ2-1

CDR3 protein: ASSSRDRLNSYEQY
clone size: -
V gene: TRBV27
J gene: TRBJ2-7

CDR3 protein: ASRRDSPYNEQF
clone size: -
V gene: TRBV6-5
J gene: TRBJ2-1

CDR3 protein: ASSYRNQGEQY
clone size: -
V gene: TRBV19
J gene: TRBJ2-7

CDR3 protein: AITTGTSRYNEQF
clone size: once
V gene: TRBV5-4
J gene: TRBJ2-1

CDR3 protein: ASSWDSNEQF
clone size: -
V gene: TRBV5-1
J gene: TRBJ2-1

CDR3 protein: ASSVGLAGSYEQY
clone size: -
V gene: TRBV2
J gene: TRBJ2-7

CDR3 protein: ASSFGHLNTEAF
clone size: -
V gene: TRBV11-2
J gene: TRBJ1-1

CDR3 protein: ASSLRAYNEQF
clone size: -
V gene: TRBV13
J gene: TRBJ2-1

CDR3 protein: ASSRASNTEAF
clone size: -
V gene: TRBV11-3
J gene: TRBJ1-1

CDR3 protein: ASSFQGQYEQY
clone size: -
V gene: TRBV5-6
J gene: TRBJ2-7

CDR3 protein: ASSNGQGRYEQY
clone size: -
V gene: TRBV19
J gene: TRBJ2-7